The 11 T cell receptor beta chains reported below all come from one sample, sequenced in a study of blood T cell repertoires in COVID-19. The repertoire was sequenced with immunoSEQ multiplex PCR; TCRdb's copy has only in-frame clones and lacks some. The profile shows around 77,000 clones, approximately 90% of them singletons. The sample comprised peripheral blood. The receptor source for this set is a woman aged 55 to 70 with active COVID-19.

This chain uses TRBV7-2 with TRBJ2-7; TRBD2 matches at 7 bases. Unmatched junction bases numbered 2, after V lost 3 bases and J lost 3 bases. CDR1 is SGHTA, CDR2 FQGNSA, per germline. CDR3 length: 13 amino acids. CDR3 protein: CASSFSGFYEQYF. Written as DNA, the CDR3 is TGTGCCAGCAGCTTTAGCGGGTTCTACGAGCAGTACTTC.

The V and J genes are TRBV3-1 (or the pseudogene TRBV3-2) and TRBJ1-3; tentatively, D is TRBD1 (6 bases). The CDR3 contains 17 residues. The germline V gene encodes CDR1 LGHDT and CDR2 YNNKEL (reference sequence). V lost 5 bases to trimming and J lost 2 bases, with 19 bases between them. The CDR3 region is CASSKVRNPGAGNTIYF. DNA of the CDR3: TGTGCCAGCAGCAAAGTCCGGAACCCAGGGGCTGGAAACACCATATATTTT.

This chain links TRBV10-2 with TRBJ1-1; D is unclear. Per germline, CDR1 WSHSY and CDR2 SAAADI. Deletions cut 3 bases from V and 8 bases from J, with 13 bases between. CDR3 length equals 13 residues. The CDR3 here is CASSDAPGLEAFF. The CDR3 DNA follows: TGCGCCAGCAGTGATGCCCCGGGTCTCGAAGCTTTCTTT.

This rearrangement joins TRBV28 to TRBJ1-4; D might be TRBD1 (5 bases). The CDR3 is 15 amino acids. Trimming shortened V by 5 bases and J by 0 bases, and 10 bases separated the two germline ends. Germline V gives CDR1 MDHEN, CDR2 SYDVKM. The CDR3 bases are TGTGCCAGCAGTGGGGCAGGTGCAACTAATGAAAAACTGTTTTTT. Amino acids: CASSGAGATNEKLFF.

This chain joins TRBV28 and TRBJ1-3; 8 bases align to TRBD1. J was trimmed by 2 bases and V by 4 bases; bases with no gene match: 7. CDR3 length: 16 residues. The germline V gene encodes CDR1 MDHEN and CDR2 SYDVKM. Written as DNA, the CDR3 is TGTGCCAGCAGTTCCGGGACAGGTGACCCTGGAAACACCATATATTTT. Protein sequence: CASSSGTGDPGNTIYF.

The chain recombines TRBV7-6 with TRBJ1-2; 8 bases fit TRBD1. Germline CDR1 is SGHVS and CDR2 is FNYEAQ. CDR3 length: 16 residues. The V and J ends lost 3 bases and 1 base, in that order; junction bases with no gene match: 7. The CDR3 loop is CASSFGTGKINYGYTF. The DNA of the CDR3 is TGTGCCAGCAGCTTCGGGACAGGTAAAATTAACTATGGCTACACCTTC.

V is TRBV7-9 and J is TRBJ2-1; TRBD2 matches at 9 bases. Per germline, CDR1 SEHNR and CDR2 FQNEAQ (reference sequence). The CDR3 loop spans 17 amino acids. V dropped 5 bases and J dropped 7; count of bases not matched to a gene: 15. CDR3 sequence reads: CASSPDRAGGRENEQFF. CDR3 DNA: TGTGCCAGCAGCCCCGACCGGGCGGGAGGGAGGGAGAATGAGCAGTTCTTC.

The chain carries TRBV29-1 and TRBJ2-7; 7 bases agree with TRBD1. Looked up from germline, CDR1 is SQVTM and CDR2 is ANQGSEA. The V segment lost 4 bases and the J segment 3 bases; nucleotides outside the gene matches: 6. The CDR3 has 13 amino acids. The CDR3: CSVVYSGGYEQYF. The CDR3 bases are TGCAGCGTTGTGTACTCAGGGGGCTACGAGCAGTACTTC.

CDR3 nucleotides: TGTGCCAGCAGTTTCCATACAGGGGGCTTATACGAGCAGTACTTC. Translation gives CASSFHTGGLYEQYF. The chain carries TRBV28 and TRBJ2-7; 9 nucleotides line up with TRBD1. V lost 3 bases and J lost 4; bases outside the gene matches: 7. The CDR3 spans 15 residues. Germline lookup yields CDR1 MDHEN and CDR2 SYDVKM.

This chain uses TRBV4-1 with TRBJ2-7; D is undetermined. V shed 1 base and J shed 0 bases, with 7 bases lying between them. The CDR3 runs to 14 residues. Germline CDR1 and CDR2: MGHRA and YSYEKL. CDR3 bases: TGCGCCAGCAGCCAAGGGGCCAGCTCCTACGAGCAGTACTTC. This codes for CASSQGASSYEQYF.

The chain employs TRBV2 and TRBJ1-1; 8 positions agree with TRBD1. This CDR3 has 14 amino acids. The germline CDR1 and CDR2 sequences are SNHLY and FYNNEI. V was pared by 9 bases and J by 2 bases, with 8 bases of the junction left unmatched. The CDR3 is CASLLQGGNTEAFF. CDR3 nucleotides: TGTGCCAGTTTATTACAGGGGGGAAACACTGAAGCTTTCTTT.